Presented here are 2 T cell receptor beta chains from one specimen sequenced in a study of sequential checkpoint blockade in melanoma (dated by TCRdb to between 2019 and 2020). Library preparation employed the immunoSEQ multiplex PCR assay. Sourced from immuneACCESS, this table was stored by TCRdb with only in-frame sequences that have V and J called. A share of the clones is absent; for the studies checked, an unresolved V gene accounts for under half, and the remainder has no known explanation. For this sample the table gives 20,000 to 25,000 clones, of which more than 75% were detected only once. More than 9% of the sample comes from the top ten. What this sample's treatment or condition label stands for: randomized to nivolumab then ipilimumab (arm A) or the reverse (arm B). Sequencing was performed on CD8+ T cells sorted from blood (inferred from file names), taken from a patient given nivolumab and ipilimumab in sequence. All receptors come from a human donor with melanoma.

CDR3 amino acids: CAISVGAGGAGYTF. DNA of the CDR3: TGTGCCATCAGTGTAGGGGCAGGGGGCGCAGGCTACACCTTC. This sequence joins TRBV10-3 and TRBJ1-2; 8 nucleotides match TRBD1. V trimming: 4 bases; J trimming: 8 bases; junction bases outside the gene matches: 9. CDR1 is ENHRY and CDR2 is SYGVKD in the germline V gene. This CDR3 has 14 amino acids.

This CDR3 reads CASSAYRGRGTDTQYF. As DNA, the CDR3 is TGTGCCAGCAGCGCCTACAGGGGGCGAGGCACAGATACGCAGTATTTT. The chain has TRBV9 and TRBJ2-3, with 9 nucleotides matching TRBD1. The CDR3 loop spans 16 amino acids. CDR1 is SGDLS, CDR2 YYNGEE, per germline. Losses at the gene ends were 3 bases for V and 1 base for J; bases not matched to a gene: 6. The full variable domain, rest sourced from reference TRBV9 and TRBJ2-3, is DSGVTQTPKHLITATGQRVTLRCSPRSGDLSVYWYQQSLDQGLQFLIQYYNGEERAKGNILERFSAQQFPDLHSELNLSSLELGDSALYFCASSAYRGRGTDTQYFGPGTRLTVL.